The text below deals with one T cell receptor beta chain. These data are taken from a study of blood T cells in healthy people across ages. The CDR3 has 14 amino acids. The germline V gene encodes CDR1 LGHNT and CDR2 FRNRAP. The V and J ends lost 7 bases and 0 bases respectively, with 10 bases between them. Per-sample PBMC isolation yielded at least 6 million cells. Primers used in a second PCR of roughly 7 to 12 cycles were a sample-barcoded 5' primer and a J-beta primer mix. TCRdb used MiXCR to reprocess the 5' RACE reads, holding one entry per CDR3 protein. The sample carries about 970,000 distinct CDR3 sequences, 51% recorded once.

The sample was blood. The chain is built from TRBV12-5 and TRBJ1-5; D remains unclear. The source is an older woman in good health. The CDR3 loop is CASAVGYSNQPQHF. The CDR3 coding sequence is TGTGCTAGTGCGGTTGGGTATAGCAATCAGCCCCAGCATTTT.